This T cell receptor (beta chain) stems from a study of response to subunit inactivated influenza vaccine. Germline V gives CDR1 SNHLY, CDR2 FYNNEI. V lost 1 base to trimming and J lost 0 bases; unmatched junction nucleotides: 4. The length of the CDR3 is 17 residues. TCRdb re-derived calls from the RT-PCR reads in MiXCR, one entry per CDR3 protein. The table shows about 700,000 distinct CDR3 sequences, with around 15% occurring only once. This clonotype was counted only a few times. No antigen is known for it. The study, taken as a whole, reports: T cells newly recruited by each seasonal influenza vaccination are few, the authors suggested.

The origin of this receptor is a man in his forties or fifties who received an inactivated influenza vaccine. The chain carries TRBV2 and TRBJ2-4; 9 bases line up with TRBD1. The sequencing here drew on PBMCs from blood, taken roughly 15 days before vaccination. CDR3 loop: CASSEGRDRVAKNIQYF. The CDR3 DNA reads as TGTGCCAGCAGTGAAGGGCGGGACAGGGTAGCCAAAAACATTCAGTACTTC.